The 32 T cell receptor beta chains below all came from one sample that was sequenced in a study of control samples from healthy donors and cancer patients. The assay was immunoSEQ multiplex PCR, and TCRdb's table has in-frame clones only and misses some. The data contain roughly 95,000 clones, almost 90% of them seen just once; the ten biggest clones take up 12% to 15%. The sequencing sample was made of blood. The receptors come from a man aged 30 to 45 in good health.

The chain combines TRBV9 with TRBJ2-5; 9 positions agree with TRBD2. Germline lookup yields CDR1 SGDLS and CDR2 YYNGEE. The CDR3 spans 16 residues. Trimming removed 0 bases from V and 2 bases from J; junction bases left unmatched: 5. DNA of the CDR3: TGTGCCAGCAGCGTAGGGCTAGCGGGAACTCAAGAGACCCAGTACTTC. Protein sequence: CASSVGLAGTQETQYF.

The chain recombines TRBV30 with TRBJ2-7; no reliable D call. CDR1 GTSNPN and CDR2 SVGIG come from the germline V gene (reference sequence). V was clipped by 1 base and J by 2 bases, with 3 bases between them. The CDR3 spans 11 residues. The CDR3 sequence is CAWSATYEQYF. CDR3 nucleotide sequence: TGTGCCTGGAGTGCAACCTACGAGCAGTACTTC.

This chain joins TRBV7-2 and TRBJ2-5; D unclear. Per the germline V gene, CDR1 is SGHTA and CDR2 is FQGNSA. The V end lost 6 bases, the J end lost 4 bases, and 15 bases lay between the germline ends. The CDR3 loop spans 14 amino acids. This chain's CDR3 is CASRPQNPLETQYF. CDR3 bases: TGTGCCAGCAGGCCTCAAAACCCACTAGAGACCCAGTACTTC.

This clone was counted once. The chain uses TRBV19 and TRBJ1-1; D is perhaps TRBD1 (6 bases). The CDR3 is 12 residues long. Germline V gene data show CDR1 as LNHDA and CDR2 as SQIVND (reference sequence). The ends were cut back, 6 bases at V and 5 bases at J, with 10 bases in the middle. CDR3 coding DNA: TGTGCCAGTAGCCCCGGGACAACTGAAGCTTTCTTT. Its protein product is CASSPGTTEAFF.

The V call is TRBV30, the J call TRBJ2-7; possibly TRBD1 for D (5 bases). The V end was cut by 2 bases, the J end by 3 bases, with 17 bases between. Germline CDR1 GTSNPN, CDR2 SVGIG (reference sequence). The CDR3 has 15 residues. The CDR3 here is CAWSQIRAASYEQYF. The CDR3 nucleotides read TGTGCCTGGAGTCAGATCAGGGCAGCTAGCTACGAGCAGTACTTC.

This clone was found a few times. The chain uses TRBV4-1 and TRBJ1-5; 8 nucleotides agree with TRBD1. Germline trimming cut 3 bases from V and 6 bases from J; bases unmatched to any gene: 7. The CDR3 extends over 15 amino acids. In germline, CDR1 is MGHRA, CDR2 YSYEKL. CDR3 sequence: CASSQESGGSQPQHF. The CDR3 nucleotides read TGCGCCAGCAGCCAGGAATCAGGGGGCAGTCAGCCCCAGCATTTT.

CDR3 nucleotide sequence: TGTGCCAGCAGTTCCCCAGCGCGGCCCACAGATACGCAGTATTTT. Protein: CASSSPARPTDTQYF. This chain links TRBV6-5 with TRBJ2-3; no reliable D call. V lost 4 bases to trimming and J lost 2 bases, with 13 bases between them. The CDR3 covers 15 residues. The V gene's germline CDR1 is MNHEY and CDR2 SVGAGI.

This clone appeared a few times. The J gene is TRBJ1-1, the V gene TRBV29-1; D is uncertain. The CDR3 has 14 amino acids. The germline V gene has CDR1 SQVTM and CDR2 ANQGSEA. V was trimmed by 5 bases and J by 0 bases, leaving 13 bases between them. The CDR3 loop is CSVWSWEMNTEAFF. The DNA of the CDR3 is TGCAGCGTTTGGAGTTGGGAGATGAACACTGAAGCTTTCTTT. Variable domain in full (rest from reference TRBV29-1 and TRBJ1-1): SAVISQKPSRDICQRGTSLTIQCQVDSQVTMMFWYRQQPGQSLTLIATANQGSEATYESGFVIDKFPISRPNLTFSTLTVSNMSPEDSSIYLCSVWSWEMNTEAFFGQGTRLTVV.

The chain combines TRBV28 with TRBJ1-5, with a possible D match to TRBD1 (6 bases). CDR1 is MDHEN and CDR2 is SYDVKM in the germline V gene. The CDR3 spans 14 residues. V dropped 6 bases and J dropped 3 bases, with 12 bases sitting between them. The CDR3: CASSRTVNNQPQHF. As DNA, the CDR3 is TGTGCCAGCAGCCGGACAGTAAACAATCAGCCCCAGCATTTT.

The chain joins TRBV7-3 to TRBJ2-3; 8 bases are shared with TRBD1. Losses at the gene ends were 5 bases for V and 4 bases for J; bases not matched to a gene: 2. Germline CDR1 reads SGHTA; CDR2 reads FQGTGA. This CDR3 spans 13 amino acids. Here the CDR3 DNA reads TGTGCCAGCAGCATACAGGGGGCAGATACGCAGTATTTT. Its protein is CASSIQGADTQYF.

The V and J genes are TRBV3-1 (or the pseudogene TRBV3-2) and TRBJ2-1; no clear D. Germline V gene lookup returns CDR1 LGHDT and CDR2 YNNKEL (reference sequence). V lost 3 bases to trimming and J lost 6 bases, with 15 bases between them. The length of the CDR3 is 15 residues. This chain's CDR3 is CASSQGRLPPNEQFF. The CDR3 bases are TGTGCCAGCAGCCAGGGTCGGCTTCCGCCCAATGAGCAGTTCTTC.

The chain couples TRBV28 to TRBJ1-5; perhaps TRBD1 as D (5 bases). Trimming pared 6 bases from V and 6 bases from J, leaving 15 bases between. The CDR3 runs 14 residues. Germline CDR1 MDHEN, CDR2 SYDVKM. The CDR3 coding sequence is TGTGCCAGCAGACCCGGGACCTCGGGTCAGCCCCAGCATTTT. It yields the protein CASRPGTSGQPQHF.

The rearrangement joins TRBV27 to TRBJ1-1; TRBD1 might be the D (5 bases). CDR1 and CDR2 from the germline V gene are MNHEY and SMNVEV (reference sequence). This CDR3 has 13 residues. Deletions cut 5 bases from V and 5 bases from J, with 12 bases between. CDR3 in DNA: TGTGCCAGCAGTACAGAAAGGACAACTGAAGCTTTCTTT. This encodes CASSTERTTEAFF.

The chain joins TRBV19 to TRBJ2-7; weak D call: TRBD2 (6 bases). CDR3 length equals 15 residues. Germline V gives CDR1 LNHDA, CDR2 SQIVND (reference sequence). Trimming took off 0 bases at V and 5 bases at J, with 14 bases between the two ends. Written as DNA, the CDR3 is TGTGCCAGTAGTATAGATCGGGGGTTACGGAACGAGCAGTACTTC. Translating gives CASSIDRGLRNEQYF.

V and J are TRBV20-1 and TRBJ2-3; D is unclear. Looked up from germline, CDR1 is DFQATT and CDR2 is SNEGSKA (reference sequence). The germline V and J ends were trimmed by 6 bases and 6 bases, with 10 bases remaining between them. The CDR3 sequence is 11 residues long. The CDR3 loop is CSARLGDTQYF. The DNA for the CDR3 is TGCAGTGCCAGGCTCGGGGATACGCAGTATTTT.

The chain is built from TRBV7-9 and TRBJ2-1; a possible D gene is TRBD1 (6 bases). The germline CDR1 and CDR2 sequences are SEHNR and FQNEAQ (reference sequence). V lost 2 bases and J 5 bases, leaving 13 bases between the germline ends. The CDR3 spans 15 residues. CDR3 sequence: CASSLMGHRNNEQFF. CDR3 DNA sequence: TGTGCCAGCAGCTTAATGGGACACCGTAACAATGAGCAGTTCTTC.

This clone was counted a single time. This chain links TRBV24-1 with TRBJ1-2, with TRBD1 matching 10 bases. Trimming cost V 2 bases and J 7 bases; bases outside gene matches: 12. The CDR3 is made up of 17 amino acids. Germline CDR1 reads KGHDR; CDR2 reads SFDVKD. CDR3 sequence reads: CATSDSLAGQGWGGYTF. As DNA, the CDR3 is TGTGCCACCAGTGATTCACTCGCGGGACAGGGGTGGGGTGGCTACACCTTC.

This clone was seen a single time. The chain employs TRBV30 and TRBJ1-6; tentatively, D is TRBD1 (6 bases). The ends were cut back, 5 bases at V and 6 bases at J, with 20 bases in the middle. CDR1 and CDR2 (germline): GTSNPN, SVGIG (reference sequence). This CDR3 comprises 16 residues. The CDR3, as DNA: TGTGCCTGGGGGACTGGACAGTTTTTATCTAATTCACCCCTCCACTTT. Protein product: CAWGTGQFLSNSPLHF.

This chain uses TRBV9 with TRBJ2-7; TRBD1 aligns across 12 bases. Per germline, CDR1 SGDLS and CDR2 YYNGEE. V was clipped by 2 bases and J by 4 bases; unmatched bases: 4. CDR3 length: 15 amino acids. Written as DNA, the CDR3 is TGTGCCAGCAGCGTCGGGACAGGGGGCCTTTACGAGCAGTACTTC. This encodes CASSVGTGGLYEQYF.

This clone occurred once. The chain uses TRBV6-5 and TRBJ1-2, with D possibly TRBD1 on 5 matching bases. CDR1 MNHEY and CDR2 SVGAGI come from the germline V gene. V was cut by 6 bases and J by 4 bases, with 15 bases left in between. The CDR3 consists of 14 residues. The CDR3 DNA reads as TGTGCCAGCAGAACGACAGACCTCCTCTATGGCTACACCTTC. Amino acid sequence: CASRTTDLLYGYTF.

The sample holds a few counts of this clone. This chain connects TRBV9 to TRBJ1-3; D is unresolved. The CDR3 is 14 residues long. Germline V gene sequence: CDR1 SGDLS, CDR2 YYNGEE. V was shortened by 0 bases and J by 9 bases, with 13 bases between the two germline ends. CDR3 sequence (DNA): TGTGCCAGCAGCGTAGGGCGGATTGCGAGCACCATATATTTT. Translating it yields CASSVGRIASTIYF. Full variable domain (outside the CDR3, taken from reference TRBV9 and TRBJ1-3): DSGVTQTPKHLITATGQRVTLRCSPRSGDLSVYWYQQSLDQGLQFLIQYYNGEERAKGNILERFSAQQFPDLHSELNLSSLELGDSALYFCASSVGRIASTIYFGEGSWLTVV.

The chain is built from TRBV10-3 and TRBJ2-7; tentatively, D is TRBD2 (6 bases). This CDR3 contains 15 residues. Per germline, CDR1 ENHRY and CDR2 SYGVKD. V was shortened by 1 base and J by 6 bases, with 16 bases between the two germline ends. The CDR3 nucleotides are TGTGCCATCAGTGAGTTCGGGACTCCAGGCGCCGAGCAGTACTTC. This translates into CAISEFGTPGAEQYF.

J is TRBJ1-1 and V is TRBV19; D unclear. Germline V gene data show CDR1 as LNHDA and CDR2 as SQIVND (reference sequence). Trimming took off 5 bases at V and 4 bases at J, with 8 bases between the two ends. The CDR3 length is 12 residues. The CDR3 DNA is TGTGCCAGTAGTCCTAGCGGCACTGAAGCTTTCTTT. Amino acids: CASSPSGTEAFF.

The V gene is TRBV5-1, the J gene TRBJ1-2; TRBD1 might be the D (5 bases). This CDR3 comprises 14 residues. In germline, CDR1 is SGHRS, CDR2 YFSETQ. Trimming removed 4 bases at V and 0 bases at J, with 10 bases between. The CDR3 region is CASSRTGANYGYTF. The CDR3 nucleotides read TGCGCCAGCAGCAGAACAGGAGCTAACTATGGCTACACCTTC.

The CDR3 region is CASSAGGPYNEQFF. CDR3 nucleotide sequence: TGTGCCAGCAGCGCAGGGGGCCCCTACAATGAGCAGTTCTTC. The chain recombines TRBV7-9 with TRBJ2-1; the match to TRBD1 covers 8 bases. The CDR3 runs 14 residues. CDR1 SEHNR and CDR2 FQNEAQ come from the germline V gene (reference sequence). Trimming took 5 bases from V and 2 from J; bases not matched to a gene: 2.

The V and J genes are TRBV5-1 and TRBJ2-5; 11 nucleotides agree with TRBD2. After removal of 1 base from V and 6 bases from J, the junction contained 5 bases not matched to a gene. Looked up from germline, CDR1 is SGHRS and CDR2 is YFSETQ. There are 15 residues in the CDR3. The DNA of the CDR3 is TGCGCCAGCAGCTTGATAGCGGGAGGGCAACAGACCCAGTACTTC. It codes for CASSLIAGGQQTQYF.

This chain links TRBV15 with TRBJ2-3, with D unresolved. This CDR3 spans 14 amino acids. V was pared by 0 bases and J by 1 base, with 5 bases between. Germline values: CDR1 LNHNV, CDR2 YYDKDF (reference sequence). CDR3 region: CATSREGGTDTQYF. In DNA, the CDR3 is TGTGCCACCAGCAGAGAAGGCGGCACAGATACGCAGTATTTT.

The chain joins TRBV5-1 to TRBJ2-7, with 10 bases aligning to TRBD1. V lost 3 bases and J lost 5; bases outside the gene matches: 8. Germline V gives CDR1 SGHRS, CDR2 YFSETQ. The CDR3 is made up of 15 amino acids. CDR3 sequence: CASSYRDRGVHEQYF. CDR3 coding DNA: TGCGCCAGCAGCTATAGGGACAGGGGAGTCCACGAGCAGTACTTC.

This rearrangement joins TRBV7-2 to TRBJ2-1, with a tentative D call TRBD2 (6 bases). CDR1 and CDR2 (germline): SGHTA, FQGNSA. This CDR3 has 15 amino acids. Trimming pared 2 bases from V and 6 bases from J, leaving 14 bases between. For the CDR3, the DNA is TGTGCCAGCAGCTTATCATTGGCGGGACCCAATGAGCAGTTCTTC. This sequence encodes CASSLSLAGPNEQFF.

The chain combines TRBV11-3 with TRBJ1-4, with unresolved D. The ends were cut back, 2 bases at V and 5 bases at J, with 6 bases in the middle. CDR1 is SGHNT, CDR2 YENEEA, per germline. This CDR3 has 13 amino acids. CDR3: CASSLYRNEKLFF. The CDR3 region has the DNA TGTGCCAGCAGCTTATACAGAAATGAAAAACTGTTTTTT.

This sequence joins TRBV7-6 and TRBJ2-7; possible D gene TRBD2, 6 bases. Germline-derived CDR1 and CDR2 are SGHVS and FNYEAQ. Trimming pared 5 bases from V and 2 bases from J, leaving 13 bases between. CDR3 length equals 14 residues. This chain's CDR3 is CASSRGGATYEQYF. CDR3 DNA: TGTGCCAGCAGCCGTGGAGGGGCGACCTACGAGCAGTACTTC.

The chain carries TRBV2 and TRBJ2-2, with 9 positions matching TRBD1. V lost 5 bases to trimming and J lost 1 base; unmatched junction nucleotides: 5. CDR1 is SNHLY and CDR2 is FYNNEI in the germline V gene. The length of the CDR3 is 16 residues. The CDR3 region has the DNA TGTGCCAGCAGTAATCCGGGACAGGGGAACACCGGGGAGCTGTTTTTT. As protein: CASSNPGQGNTGELFF.